The 22 T cell receptor beta chains presented below share a single source sample, sequenced in a study of T cell responses to AZD1222 COVID-19 vaccine. Profiling relied on immunoSEQ multiplex PCR, and the TCRdb table lists in-frame clones only, not all of them. In the table there are under 45,000 clones, roughly nine tenths of which are singletons. Here the sequenced sample was peripheral blood, taken on day 0 of AZD1222 vaccination. The receptors here all came from an adult in good health.

This chain uses TRBV24-1 with TRBJ2-1; D possibly corresponds to TRBD2 (6 bases). This CDR3 is built from 13 residues. The V end lost 5 bases, the J end lost 2 bases, and 6 bases lay between the germline ends. Germline V gene sequence: CDR1 KGHDR, CDR2 SFDVKD. The CDR3 loop is CATSGGTYNEQFF. The CDR3 nucleotides are TGTGCCACCAGTGGCGGGACCTACAATGAGCAGTTCTTC.

The V call is TRBV9, the J call TRBJ1-6; D is unresolved. The CDR3 covers 9 residues. The V end lost 7 bases, the J end lost 9 bases, and 2 bases lay between the germline ends. The germline gives CDR1 SGDLS, CDR2 YYNGEE. CDR3 amino acids: CASGSPLHF. The CDR3 region has the DNA TGTGCCAGCGGTTCACCCCTCCACTTT.

The chain combines TRBV7-2 with TRBJ1-4; D ambiguous. Germline CDR1 reads SGHTA; CDR2 reads FQGNSA. The CDR3 covers 14 residues. The V end was cut by 1 base, the J end by 10 bases, with 13 bases between. In DNA, the CDR3 is TGTGCCAGCAGCTTAGAAGCCCCGGGAAGAAAACTGTTTTTT. Protein sequence: CASSLEAPGRKLFF.

The V gene is TRBV7-9, the J gene TRBJ1-3, with D perhaps TRBD1 (6 bases). Per the germline V gene, CDR1 is SEHNR and CDR2 is FQNEAQ (reference sequence). Between the trimmed V and J ends, which lost 5 bases and 1 base, there was a span of 15 bases. This CDR3 is built from 16 residues. The CDR3 spells CASSPGVGASGNTIYF. The CDR3 region has the DNA TGTGCCAGCAGCCCCGGGGTGGGGGCGTCTGGAAACACCATATATTTT.

The chain has TRBV6-5 and TRBJ2-5; D is uncertain. Trimming took 0 bases from V and 2 from J, leaving 13 bases between them. Germline CDR1 is MNHEY and CDR2 is SVGAGI. The CDR3 loop spans 16 amino acids. CDR3 protein: CASSYSYESGQETQYF. In DNA, the CDR3 is TGTGCCAGCAGTTACTCGTACGAGTCAGGTCAAGAGACCCAGTACTTC.

This clone was picked up a small number of times. The chain is built from TRBV7-8 and TRBJ1-5, with D tentatively TRBD1 (5 bases). The germline gives CDR1 SGHVS, CDR2 FQNEAQ. CDR3 length equals 17 residues. The V and J ends lost 2 bases and 5 bases respectively, with 19 bases between them. CDR3 sequence (DNA): TGTGCCAGCAGCTTATTACCGGGACCCCGAGGGGATCAGCCCCAGCATTTT. It codes for CASSLLPGPRGDQPQHF.

The rearrangement uses TRBV19 and TRBJ1-4; D remains ambiguous. Germline CDR1 reads LNHDA; CDR2 reads SQIVND (reference sequence). V was clipped by 3 bases and J by 0 bases, with 5 bases between them. This CDR3 region has 14 residues. The DNA for the CDR3 is TGTGCCAGTAGTATTTGGGCAACTAATGAAAAACTGTTTTTT. Translation gives CASSIWATNEKLFF.

This sequence joins TRBV28 and TRBJ1-1; no clear D. The V gene lost 6 bases and the J gene lost 3 bases, with 8 bases spanning the gap. This CDR3 has 12 residues. Germline assignment: CDR1 MDHEN and CDR2 SYDVKM. CDR3 coding DNA: TGTGCCAGCAGGGAACCTCACACTGAAGCTTTCTTT. Residues: CASREPHTEAFF.

The V and J genes are TRBV5-4 and TRBJ2-3; 13 positions match TRBD2. The V and J ends lost 3 bases and 5 bases, in that order; junction bases with no gene match: 9. This CDR3 is 17 amino acids long. The germline gives CDR1 SGHNT, CDR2 YYREEE (reference sequence). The CDR3 nucleotides read TGTGCCAGCAGCTCCGCGACTAGCGGGGGGTTTGGAGATACGCAGTATTTT. It codes for CASSSATSGGFGDTQYF.

The chain joins TRBV9 to TRBJ2-7; 12 bases are shared with TRBD2. The ends lost 2 bases at V and 3 bases at J; junction bases unmatched: 0. Germline V lookup: CDR1 SGDLS, CDR2 YYNGEE. The CDR3 totals 14 residues. The CDR3 DNA reads as TGTGCCAGCAGCGTGACTAGCGGGGGCTACGAGCAGTACTTC. This sequence encodes CASSVTSGGYEQYF. Based on the CDR3 plus reference TRBV9 and TRBJ2-7, the full variable domain is DSGVTQTPKHLITATGQRVTLRCSPRSGDLSVYWYQQSLDQGLQFLIQYYNGEERAKGNILERFSAQQFPDLHSELNLSSLELGDSALYFCASSVTSGGYEQYFGPGTRLTVT.

CDR3 nucleotide sequence: TGTGCCAGCAGTCCCGAAACTAACTATGGCTACACCTTC. As protein: CASSPETNYGYTF. The rearrangement uses TRBV6-5 and TRBJ1-2; no clear D gene. CDR1 and CDR2 from the germline V gene are MNHEY and SVGAGI. The CDR3 covers 13 residues. The germline V and J ends were trimmed by 5 bases and 0 bases, with 7 bases remaining between them.

This sequence joins TRBV6-2 or TRBV6-3 and TRBJ2-6; D might be TRBD2 (5 bases). This CDR3 has 16 residues. Germline CDR1 and CDR2: MNHEY and SVGEGT. V lost 2 bases and J 0 bases, leaving 8 bases between the germline ends. The CDR3 DNA reads TGTGCCAGCAGTTACGGGGAGAGCTCTGGGGCCAACGTCCTGACTTTC. Amino acid sequence: CASSYGESSGANVLTF.

This sequence joins TRBV10-3 and TRBJ2-7; 8 bases align to TRBD1. The CDR3 has 14 residues. The J segment lost 0 bases and the V segment lost 5 bases, leaving 3 bases of the junction unmatched. The germline V gene has CDR1 ENHRY and CDR2 SYGVKD. The CDR3, as DNA: TGTGCCATCAGTACAGGGGGGCTCTCCTACGAGCAGTACTTC. Protein product: CAISTGGLSYEQYF.

The chain carries TRBV5-8 and TRBJ2-7; D gene uncertain. The germline V gene has CDR1 SGHTS and CDR2 YDEGEE. This CDR3 is built from 15 residues. Trimming shortened V by 4 bases and J by 1 base, and 15 bases separated the two germline ends. CDR3 sequence reads: CASSARSSLSYEQYF. The CDR3 DNA sequence: TGTGCCAGCAGCGCTCGGAGCTCTCTATCCTACGAGCAGTACTTC.

The J gene is TRBJ2-1, the V gene TRBV9; TRBD1 or TRBD2 may be the D gene (5 bases each). The CDR3 totals 14 residues. The V end lost 4 bases, the J end lost 7 bases, and 15 bases lay between the germline ends. Germline V gene sequence: CDR1 SGDLS, CDR2 YYNGEE. The CDR3 loop is CASSSNRGRNEQFF. The CDR3 DNA sequence: TGTGCCAGCAGCTCCAACCGGGGCCGGAATGAGCAGTTCTTC. Combining the CDR3 with reference TRBV9 and TRBJ2-1 gives the whole variable domain DSGVTQTPKHLITATGQRVTLRCSPRSGDLSVYWYQQSLDQGLQFLIQYYNGEERAKGNILERFSAQQFPDLHSELNLSSLELGDSALYFCASSSNRGRNEQFFGPGTRLTVL.

The V gene is TRBV6-5, the J gene TRBJ1-2; TRBD1 agrees at 7 bases. The CDR3 loop spans 12 amino acids. V dropped 11 bases and J dropped 4; count of bases not matched to a gene: 7. Germline V CDR1 and CDR2: MNHEY, SVGAGI. The CDR3 DNA reads TGTGCCGGCCGACAGGGCGCCTATGGCTACACCTTC. This codes for CAGRQGAYGYTF.

This chain joins TRBV24-1 and TRBJ1-5; TRBD1 is a possible D gene (6 bases). In germline, CDR1 is KGHDR, CDR2 SFDVKD. The CDR3 contains 14 residues. V lost 1 base, J lost 4 bases, and 7 bases lay in between. In DNA, the CDR3 is TGTGCCACCAGTGATTTTACAGGGAATCAGCCCCAGCATTTT. Translating gives CATSDFTGNQPQHF.

The rearrangement uses TRBV7-9 and TRBJ2-7; D unresolved. Germline assignment: CDR1 SEHNR and CDR2 FQNEAQ (reference sequence). Trimming pared 1 base from V and 3 bases from J, leaving 10 bases between. This CDR3 spans 14 amino acids. The CDR3 here is CASSLDGFYYEQYF. The DNA for the CDR3 is TGTGCCAGCAGCTTAGACGGGTTCTACTACGAGCAGTACTTC.

The chain has TRBV7-9 and TRBJ2-3; tentatively, D is TRBD2 (7 bases). In germline, CDR1 is SEHNR, CDR2 FQNEAQ (reference sequence). Trimming took 6 bases from V and 4 from J, leaving 23 bases between them. The CDR3 runs to 17 residues. The CDR3 DNA reads as TGTGCCAGCAGACGAACTGCAGGGGAACGGGGGGCAGATACGCAGTATTTT. This codes for CASRRTAGERGADTQYF.

This chain connects TRBV7-3 to TRBJ2-1; D possibly matches TRBD1 or TRBD2 (6 bases each). Germline assignment: CDR1 SGHTA and CDR2 FQGTGA. The V gene lost 5 bases and the J gene lost 4 bases, with 15 bases spanning the gap. The CDR3 is 15 residues long. CDR3 sequence: CASSPRGGAYNEQFF. CDR3 in DNA: TGTGCCAGCAGCCCCAGGGGCGGGGCATACAATGAGCAGTTCTTC.

CDR3: CASSRAGQHQPQHF. CDR3 DNA: TGTGCCAGCAGCCGGGCAGGCCAGCATCAGCCCCAGCATTTT. The genes are TRBV7-9 and TRBJ1-5; D is uncertain. The V gene's germline CDR1 is SEHNR and CDR2 FQNEAQ (reference sequence). The V gene lost 5 bases and the J gene lost 5 bases, with 13 bases spanning the gap. This CDR3 contains 14 residues.

The rearrangement links TRBV5-6 to TRBJ2-7; 10 positions agree with TRBD2. There are 15 residues in the CDR3. CDR1 and CDR2 (germline): SGHDT, YYEEEE. V was pared by 1 base and J by 7 bases, with 8 bases of the junction left unmatched. The CDR3 loop reads CASSLQGLAGEEQYF. In DNA form, the CDR3 reads TGTGCCAGCAGCTTGCAGGGCCTAGCGGGAGAAGAGCAGTACTTC.